The T cell receptor (beta chain) under discussion was sequenced for a study of blood T cell repertoires in COVID-19 (dated by TCRdb to the early 2020s). About the investigation overall: Collaborator samples came from the United States, Italy and Spain and covered acute and convalescent phases of COVID-19. Sample metadata almost always included a de-identified subject ID, COVID-19 status, age in years and sex. The repertoires were released in a freely available public database meant as a resource for research on the immune response to SARS-CoV-2. Samples were obtained from the ongoing ImmuneRACE study (first 160 participants) and from over 1,000 subjects provided by 6 global collaborators. HLA class I and class II types, where available, came from metadata supplied by the sample provider rather than from assay-based typing. The prospective study material was composed of cDNA or gDNA derived from T cells, B-cell-depleted T cells, or PBMCs. Subjects who had been exposed to COVID-19, were actively infected with it, or had recovered from it provided the deeply sampled blood TCRbeta repertoires that made up the dataset. Overall study results and their limits: How much clinical and demographic metadata was included differed by source and by participant, and the metadata was provided uncurated.

Whole blood was collected in K2EDTA tubes by collaborating institutions according to the institutions' own protocols. Collaborator samples were shipped for TCRbeta analysis as frozen whole blood, isolated PBMCs, or DNA extracted from either sample type. The immunoSEQ Assay, a bias-controlled multiplex PCR, was used to amplify TCRbeta CDR3 regions from genomic DNA. The published analysis was carried out like this. Nucleated cell counts per sample were estimated from amplification of reference gene primers within the assay. To quantify the absolute abundance of each unique TCRbeta CDR3 rearrangement, sequence reads were collapsed and filtered. For each sample, productive Simpson clonality was calculated by taking the square root of Simpson's diversity index across productive rearrangements. The source is immuneACCESS, and TCRdb retained only in-frame sequences with V and J called. Part of the clones is not carried over; for the studies checked, unresolved V genes explain less than half of this, and the remainder is unexplained. V and J calls and clone size come straight from that table; D and trimming were deduced from the DNA. Present in this sample are roughly 320,000 clones, 70% to 90% of which were seen just once. The ten largest clones represent over 1% of the sample.

Remarks on this clone: Its antigen remains unidentified. Base qualities are not at hand, and no much larger clone is one base apart.

The V end gives up 4 bases and the J end 5 bases, leaving 1 base in the junction not matched to a gene. Based on the germline V gene, the CDR1 and CDR2 sequences are SGHRS and YFSETQ. The CDR3 spans 14 residues, from the cysteine through the phenylalanine. CDR3 DNA only is kept here, 42 bases in frame from base 1. The rearranged chain carries TRBV5-1 and TRBJ2-3, with 13 bases aligning to TRBD2. The sample comprised peripheral blood. This receptor was obtained from a man between 65 and 85 years old with acute or convalescent COVID-19. The CDR3 protein is CASSGTSGKDTQYF. The sequenced DNA: TGCGCCAGCAGCGGGACTAGCGGGAAAGATACGCAGTATTTT.